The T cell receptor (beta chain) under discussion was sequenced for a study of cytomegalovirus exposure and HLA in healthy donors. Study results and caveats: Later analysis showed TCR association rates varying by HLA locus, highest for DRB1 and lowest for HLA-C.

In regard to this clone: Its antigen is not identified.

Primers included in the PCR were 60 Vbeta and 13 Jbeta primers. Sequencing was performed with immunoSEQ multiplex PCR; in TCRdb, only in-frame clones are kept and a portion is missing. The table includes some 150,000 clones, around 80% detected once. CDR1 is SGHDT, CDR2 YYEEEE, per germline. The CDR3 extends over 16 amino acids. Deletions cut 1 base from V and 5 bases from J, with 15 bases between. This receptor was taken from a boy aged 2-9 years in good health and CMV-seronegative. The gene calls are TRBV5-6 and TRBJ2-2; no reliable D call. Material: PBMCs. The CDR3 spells CASSLYGLMITGELFF. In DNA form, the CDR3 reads TGTGCCAGCAGCTTGTATGGGCTAATGATTACCGGGGAGCTGTTTTTT. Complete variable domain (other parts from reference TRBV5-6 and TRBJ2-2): DAGVTQSPTHLIKTRGQQVTLRCSPKSGHDTVSWYQQALGQGPQFIFQYYEEEERQRGNFPDRFSGHQFPNYSSELNVNALLLGDSALYLCASSLYGLMITGELFFGEGSRLTVL.